This paragraph reports one T cell receptor (beta chain). Its antigen is currently unknown. The CDR3 runs 15 residues. Germline V gene data show CDR1 as SGDLS and CDR2 as YYNGEE. V was pared by 3 bases and J by 3 bases, with 7 bases of the junction left unmatched. PCR employed 60 Vbeta and 13 Jbeta primers. The method was immunoSEQ multiplex PCR; TCRdb's version includes in-frame clones alone and lacks a portion of them. The data contain fewer than 200,000 clones, roughly 80% of them singletons. These data come from a study of cytomegalovirus exposure and HLA in healthy donors. General study points: Rarity held for most TCR sequences, but there were some public TCRs that occurred in many donors.

Each donor was nominally healthy when sampled (though unrecorded immune exposures were likely). The chain couples TRBV9 to TRBJ2-5; TRBD1 matches 8 bases. The sample was PBMCs. The receptor's source is a woman in her twenties or thirties in good health and CMV-seropositive. The CDR3 nucleotides are TGTGCCAGCAGCGCCCGACAGGGGTGGGAAGAGACCCAGTACTTC. It specifies CASSARQGWEETQYF. The full variable domain, its missing parts supplied by reference TRBV9 and TRBJ2-5, is DSGVTQTPKHLITATGQRVTLRCSPRSGDLSVYWYQQSLDQGLQFLIQYYNGEERAKGNILERFSAQQFPDLHSELNLSSLELGDSALYFCASSARQGWEETQYFGPGTRLLVL.